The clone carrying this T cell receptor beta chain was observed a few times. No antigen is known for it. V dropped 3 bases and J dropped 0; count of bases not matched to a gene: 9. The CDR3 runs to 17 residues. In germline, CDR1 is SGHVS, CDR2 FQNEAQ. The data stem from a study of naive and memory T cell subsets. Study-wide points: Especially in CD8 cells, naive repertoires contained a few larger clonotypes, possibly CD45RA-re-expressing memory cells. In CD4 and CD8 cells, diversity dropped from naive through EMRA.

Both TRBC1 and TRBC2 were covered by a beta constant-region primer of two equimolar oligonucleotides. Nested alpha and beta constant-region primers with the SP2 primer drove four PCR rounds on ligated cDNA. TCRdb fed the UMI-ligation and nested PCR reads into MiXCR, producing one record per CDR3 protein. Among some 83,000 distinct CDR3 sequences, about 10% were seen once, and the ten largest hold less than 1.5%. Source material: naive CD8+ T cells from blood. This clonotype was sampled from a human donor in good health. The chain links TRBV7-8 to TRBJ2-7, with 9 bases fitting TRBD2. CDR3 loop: CASSFGTGTSPSYEQYF. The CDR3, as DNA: TGTGCCAGCAGCTTCGGAACCGGGACTAGCCCCTCCTACGAGCAGTACTTC.